This T cell receptor beta chain came from a study of type 1 and type 2 diabetes patients (TCRdb year 2016). Regarding the complete study: Recruited in China, the cohort was made up of 10 or so type 1 diabetes patients, a few type 2 diabetes patients and about 6 nondiabetic controls. Across the study, CD4+ and CD8+ T cells were positively selected from PBMCs using CD4 or CD8 MicroBeads on MACS columns. A total of over 15,000,000 paired-end reads was generated across the whole study. TCRbeta repertoires were profiled by high-throughput sequencing in the study to compare type 1 diabetes, type 2 diabetes and nondiabetic individuals. For the type 1 diabetes patients, the type 2 diabetes patients acted as a disease comparison group. Similar V gene usage was observed when approximately 22-cycle and approximately 26-cycle amplification were compared, suggesting similar primer efficiencies and random PCR bias. TCRbeta libraries were sequenced paired-end on Illumina HiSeq 2000 or MiSeq instruments.

As for this clonotype: The antigen it binds to is not known. Base qualities are not at hand, and no much larger clone is one base apart.

Standard classification criteria for type 1 or type 2 diabetes were met by all diabetic patients, and glucose and C-peptide were assessed by WHO-recommended methods. Donors were excluded if they had other autoimmune diseases or infections within the previous four weeks. A roughly 9.7-milliliter sample of peripheral blood was drawn from every participant. LymphoPrep density separation was used to isolate PBMCs. Sequencer: Illumina MiSeq. Genomic DNA from sorted T cell subsets served as template for TCRbeta CDR3 amplification. The TCRbeta CDR3 region was amplified by multiplex PCR using 30 forward and 13 reverse primers. PCR products were purified with AMPure XP beads, then indices and adaptors were added in a second roughly 26-cycle PCR. Before sequencing, libraries were gel-purified with the QIAquick Gel Extraction Kit. On the study's bioinformatics: FLASH was used to merge the paired-end reads, and IgBLAST was used to align the reads to IMGT V, D and J germline references. Reads with below 70% alignment identity to germline references were discarded, leaving 8.5 million to 14 million reads study-wide. IMGT definitions were followed to assign CDR3 boundaries, reading frame and productivity. A highly-expanded clone was defined as any clone making up 1% or more of reads, and normalized Shannon entropy served as the measure of diversity. Unpaired two-tailed t-tests were used to test group differences in Shannon entropy. The public reads were reanalyzed by TCRdb: fastp trimming at Q25, MiXCR alignment, in-frame beta chains only. Rows with one shared CDR3 protein collapse into an entry with the most common genes and DNA. TCRdb's processing, not the study's, gives the V and J calls here. The sample contains under 300,000 distinct CDR3 sequences, 47% of them found a single time. In total, the top ten clones hold approximately 14% of the sample.

General conclusions and limits of the study: Highly correlated V and J gene usage patterns were observed for type 2 diabetes and control samples, with an average of approximately 0.97 between samples. Because only a limited number of T2D and control samples were sequenced, some T1D-only HECs might also appear in more T2D or control samples. High diversity was shown by type 2 diabetes repertoires, and the diversity was significantly greater than that of type 1 diabetes repertoires in both CD4+ and CD8+ T cells. Type 2 diabetes patients had few highly-expanded CD4+ clones (median one), and those clones made up a median approximately 3.9% of reads. Age and gender were not matched between study groups, possibly biasing interpretation.

The sequence was obtained from a man between 18 and 35 years old with type 2 diabetes. Sequenced: peripheral blood mononuclear cells (PBMCs).

The encoded CDR3 is CASSSRVTYEQYF. Read as DNA, the sequence is TGTGCCAGCAGCTCTCGGGTCACCTACGAGCAGTACTTC. The chain employs TRBV4-2 and TRBJ2-7, with no confident D gene call. V was cut back by 5 bases and J by 2 bases, leaving a gap of 10 bases between them. The germline V gene specifies LGHNA as CDR1 and YNFKEQ as CDR2. Inclusive of the bounding cysteine and phenylalanine, the CDR3 is 13 residues long. This entry keeps only the CDR3 DNA: 39 bases, framed from base 1.